This TCR beta chain originates from a study of OX40 agonist ivuxolimab in advanced cancers. As for the study in general: People who had prior anti-PD-1, anti-PD-L1 or anti-CTLA-4 therapy could take part, and approximately 44% had some.

The data were produced by immunoSEQ multiplex PCR, yet TCRdb's version contains in-frame clones alone and is incomplete. This table holds 73,000 or so clones, around nine tenths found once. Patients were ruled out by autoimmune disease history or systemic immunosuppression. Study results and limitations: No determination was made of the antigen specificity of the expanded peripheral T cells.

The CDR3 has 15 residues. Germline V gene data show CDR1 as MNHEY and CDR2 as SVGAGI. The V gene end was trimmed by 5 bases and the J gene end by 4 bases; junction bases not matched to a gene: 7. For this clone: Its matching antigen is unknown.

The sequenced sample was CD4+ or CD8+ T cells sorted from blood, obtained in a trial of the OX40 agonist ivuxolimab. The chain has TRBV6-5 and TRBJ1-3; the match to TRBD1 covers 8 bases. This clonotype was obtained from an adult with an advanced solid tumor such as melanoma, head and neck, liver or kidney cancer. The CDR3 region has the DNA TGTGCCAGCAGTAAGGACAGGGCCGAGGGAAACACCATATATTTT. Amino acids: CASSKDRAEGNTIYF.